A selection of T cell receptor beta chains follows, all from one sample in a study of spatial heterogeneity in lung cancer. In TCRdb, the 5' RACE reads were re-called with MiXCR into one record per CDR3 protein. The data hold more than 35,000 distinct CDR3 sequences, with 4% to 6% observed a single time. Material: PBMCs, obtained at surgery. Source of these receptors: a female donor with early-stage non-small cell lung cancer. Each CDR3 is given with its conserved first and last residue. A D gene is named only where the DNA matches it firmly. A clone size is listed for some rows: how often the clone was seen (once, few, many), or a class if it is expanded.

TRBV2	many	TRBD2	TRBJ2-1	TGTGCCAGCAGTGAACAGCGGGAGGGCTGGAATGAGCAGTTCTTC	CASSEQREGWNEQFF
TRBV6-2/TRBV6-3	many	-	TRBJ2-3	TGTGCCAGCAGCCCTCGGGGGCCGAGCACAGATACGCAGTATTTT	CASSPRGPSTDTQYF
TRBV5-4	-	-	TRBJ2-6	TGTGCCAGCAGCAAGGAAGCTGGGGCCAACGTCCTGACTTTC	CASSKEAGANVLTF
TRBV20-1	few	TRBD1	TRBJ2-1	TGCAGTGCTTATGACAGGGTCAATGAGCAGTTCTTC	CSAYDRVNEQFF
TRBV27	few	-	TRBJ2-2	TGTGCCAGCAGTAAACTATCCGATACCGGGGAGCTGTTTTTT	CASSKLSDTGELFF
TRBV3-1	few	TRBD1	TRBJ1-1	TGTGCCAACAGCAACCAGGGGGTCGGAGCTTTCTTT	CANSNQGVGAFF
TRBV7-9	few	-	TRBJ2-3	TGTGCCAGCAGACGGACTAGCACAGATACGCAGTATTTT	CASRRTSTDTQYF
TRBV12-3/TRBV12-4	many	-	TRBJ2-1	TGTGCCAGCAGTCCCTCACCGGGACGGATCTCGAATGAGCAGTTCTTC	CASSPSPGRISNEQFF
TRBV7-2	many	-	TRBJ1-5	TGTGCCAGCAGCTCCGAGGGAATTCAGCCCCAGCATTTT	CASSSEGIQPQHF
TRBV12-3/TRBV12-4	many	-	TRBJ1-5	TGTGCCAGCAGTTTAGAGTGGGGGGGAAATCAGCCCCAGCATTTT	CASSLEWGGNQPQHF
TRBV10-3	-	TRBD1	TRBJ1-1	TGTGCCATCTCTCGGACAGGGGACACTGAAGCTTTCTTT	CAISRTGDTEAFF
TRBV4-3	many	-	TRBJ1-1	TGCGCCAGCAGCCAGGCAAAGACCGAGAACACTGAAGCTTTCTTT	CASSQAKTENTEAFF
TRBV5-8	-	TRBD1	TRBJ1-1	TGTGCCAGCAGTGAAGGGGGCCGGACTGAAGCTTTCTTT	CASSEGGRTEAFF
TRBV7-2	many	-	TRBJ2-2	TGCCCCAGCAGCCTCATGGGAGGACCCGGGGAGCTGTTTTTT	CPSSLMGGPGELFF
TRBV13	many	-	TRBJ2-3	TGTGCCAGCAGCCTCGGCGTGCAGGGAGGAACAGATACGCAGTATTTT	CASSLGVQGGTDTQYF
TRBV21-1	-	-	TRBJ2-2	TGTGCCACCTTGGACAGGGGGAACACCGGGGAGCTGTTTTTT	CATLDRGNTGELFF
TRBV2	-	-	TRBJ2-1	TGTGCCAGCAGTCCTAGCGAAAACAATGAGCAGTTCTTC	CASSPSENNEQFF
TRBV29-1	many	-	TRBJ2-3	TGCAGCGTTGAAGAGAGAGCAGATACGCAGTATTTT	CSVEERADTQYF
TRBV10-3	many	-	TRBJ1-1	TGTGCCATCAGAAGGTCTCCGAACACTGAAGCTTTCTTT	CAIRRSPNTEAFF
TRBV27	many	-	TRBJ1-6	TGTGCCAGCACTACCCCAGGGGCCCATTCACCCCTCCACTTT	CASTTPGAHSPLHF
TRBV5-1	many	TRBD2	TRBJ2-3	TGCGCCAGCAGCTCGACCCCCCCTAGCGGGGGAAGAGATACGCAGTATTTT	CASSSTPPSGGRDTQYF
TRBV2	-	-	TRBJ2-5	TGTGCCAGCAGTCGGGACCAGTACCAAGAGACCCAGTACTTC	CASSRDQYQETQYF